This entry lists 17 T cell receptor beta chains sequenced from one sample in a study of a mutant IDH1 vaccine in newly diagnosed glioma. As to time point: baseline, week 1 (first vaccination visit). As to treatment: pre-vaccination baseline after standard-of-care therapy. Method: immunoSEQ multiplex PCR; TCRdb's copy keeps in-frame clones and lacks some. The data hold 15,000 or so clones, with 70% to 80% observed a single time. Here the sequenced sample was PBMCs, taken from a glioma patient treated with radiotherapy, temozolomide or both. These receptors all stem from a man aged 40-50 years with glioma.

The rearrangement uses TRBV15 and TRBJ2-1; 12 nucleotides line up with TRBD2. With V trimmed by 6 bases and J by 5 bases, 11 bases remained unmatched. Per germline, CDR1 LNHNV and CDR2 YYDKDF (reference sequence). CDR3 length equals 17 residues. CDR3: CATRTLGGLAGNNEQFF. The CDR3, as DNA: TGTGCCACCAGAACCCTTGGCGGACTAGCGGGAAACAATGAGCAGTTCTTC. Full variable domain (missing parts from reference TRBV15 and TRBJ2-1): DAMVIQNPRYQVTQFGKPVTLSCSQTLNHNVMYWYQQKSSQAPKLLFHYYDKDFNNEADTPDNFQSRRPNTSFCFLDIRSPGLGDTAMYLCATRTLGGLAGNNEQFFGPGTRLTVL.

This clone came up once. The V gene is TRBV6-5, the J gene TRBJ1-6, with a possible D match to TRBD1 (6 bases). CDR1 and CDR2 from the germline V gene are MNHEY and SVGAGI. V was clipped by 6 bases and J by 10 bases, with 16 bases between them. The CDR3 totals 14 residues. The CDR3 region has the DNA TGTGCCAGCAGCCCCGGACAGTCTAGGTCACCCCTCCACTTT. This codes for CASSPGQSRSPLHF.

The chain has TRBV11-2 and TRBJ2-5; no clear D gene. There are 15 residues in the CDR3. The germline gives CDR1 SGHAT, CDR2 FQNNGV. The V end was cut by 5 bases, the J end by 1 base, with 14 bases between. For the CDR3, the DNA is TGTGCCAGCAGCCCAGGCGGTCCTTTCCAAGAGACCCAGTACTTC. This sequence encodes CASSPGGPFQETQYF. The full variable domain, in which reference TRBV11-2 and TRBJ2-5 provide the parts outside the CDR3, is EAGVAQSPRYKIIEKRQSVAFWCNPISGHATLYWYQQILGQGPKLLIQFQNNGVVDDSQLPKDRFSAERLKGVDSTLKIQPAKLEDSAVYLCASSPGGPFQETQYFGPGTRLLVL.

This clone was seen once. J is TRBJ1-1 and V is TRBV7-5; no check of the table's D call, TRBD1, against the DNA was made. TRBV7-5 is a known pseudogene. This CDR3 spans 11 amino acids. The chain's CDR3 is CASSRGLEAFF. CDR3 coding DNA: TGTGCCAGCAGCAGGGGGCTTGAAGCTTTCTTT.

The chain uses TRBV30 and TRBJ1-1, with D possibly TRBD1 on 5 matching bases. V lost 3 bases and J 6 bases, leaving 14 bases between the germline ends. This CDR3 contains 13 residues. Germline CDR1 and CDR2: GTSNPN and SVGIG (reference sequence). CDR3 sequence reads: CAWSSQGGAEAFF. The CDR3 DNA follows: TGTGCCTGGAGCTCCCAGGGAGGGGCTGAAGCTTTCTTT.

This chain connects TRBV25-1 to TRBJ2-3; D call uncertain. Trimming stripped 6 bases from V and 4 bases from J, with 11 bases between. The CDR3 totals 13 residues. Germline-derived CDR1 and CDR2 are MGHDK and SYGVNS. This CDR3 is CASSPVGADTQYF. In nucleotides, the CDR3 is TGTGCCAGCAGCCCGGTTGGGGCAGATACGCAGTATTTT. The entire variable domain, with the rest obtained from reference TRBV25-1 and TRBJ2-3, is as follows: EADIYQTPRYLVIGTGKKITLECSQTMGHDKMYWYQQDPGMELHLIHYSYGVNSTEKGDLSSESTVSRIRTEHFPLTLESARPSHTSQYLCASSPVGADTQYFGPGTRLTVL.

The chain is built from TRBV7-8 and TRBJ1-6; TRBD1 agrees at 9 bases. The CDR3 consists of 15 residues. The germline gives CDR1 SGHVS, CDR2 FQNEAQ. V lost 4 bases, J lost 10 bases, and 8 bases stayed unmatched. The CDR3 is CASSSRDRVMSPLHF. CDR3 DNA sequence: TGTGCCAGCAGCTCCCGGGACAGGGTTATGTCACCCCTCCACTTT.

The rearrangement links TRBV6-6 to TRBJ1-5; 9 bases are a match to TRBD1. The trim removed 6 bases at V and 6 bases at J, leaving 6 bases unmatched. Per germline, CDR1 MNHNY and CDR2 SVGAGI (reference sequence). The CDR3 loop spans 14 amino acids. CDR3 nucleotide sequence: TGTGCCAGCAGCGGGACAGGGTCATCTCAGCCCCAGCATTTT. Its protein product is CASSGTGSSQPQHF.

This clone was counted a single time. The V call is TRBV5-4, the J call TRBJ1-1; 7 bases fit TRBD1. Germline V gene lookup returns CDR1 SGHNT and CDR2 YYREEE (reference sequence). This CDR3 region has 15 residues. The trim removed 4 bases at V and 3 bases at J, leaving 9 bases unmatched. DNA of the CDR3: TGTGCCAGCAGCGAAACAGGGAGGGGGCACACTGAAGCTTTCTTT. Translated: CASSETGRGHTEAFF.

This clone was seen a handful of times. The genes are TRBV6-5 and TRBJ2-7; D ambiguous. CDR3 length: 12 amino acids. Per germline, CDR1 MNHEY and CDR2 SVGAGI. V was clipped by 4 bases and J by 4 bases, with 8 bases between them. The CDR3, as DNA: TGTGCCAGCAGTTCGGGCCTATACGAGCAGTACTTC. This codes for CASSSGLYEQYF.

This clone appeared once. This chain links TRBV5-4 with TRBJ1-1; no firm D call. The germline V gene has CDR1 SGHNT and CDR2 YYREEE (reference sequence). The CDR3 spans 15 residues. The V end lost 4 bases, the J end lost 0 bases, and 13 bases lay between the germline ends. The CDR3 loop reads CASSVTGRMNTEAFF. The CDR3 DNA reads as TGTGCCAGCAGCGTCACCGGACGGATGAACACTGAAGCTTTCTTT.

V is TRBV9 and J is TRBJ1-1, with D perhaps matching TRBD1 (5 bases). Germline V gives CDR1 SGDLS, CDR2 YYNGEE. CDR3 length: 14 amino acids. Trimming removed 4 bases from V and 3 bases from J, with 13 bases in between. In DNA form, the CDR3 reads TGTGCCAGCAGCCCAGTAGGGGAGGACACTGAAGCTTTCTTT. It translates to CASSPVGEDTEAFF.

The V and J genes are TRBV4-1 and TRBJ2-2, with D unresolved. The V gene lost 2 bases and the J gene lost 11 bases, with 6 bases spanning the gap. The CDR3 is 11 residues long. Germline CDR1 reads MGHRA; CDR2 reads YSYEKL. The CDR3 DNA follows: TGCGCCAGCAGCCAACAGAGAGAGCTGTTTTTT. Translation: CASSQQRELFF.

The J gene is TRBJ1-2, the V gene TRBV13; D unclear. Germline V gene lookup returns CDR1 PRHDT and CDR2 FYEKMQ (reference sequence). V dropped 2 bases and J dropped 6 bases, with 16 bases sitting between them. The CDR3 loop spans 15 amino acids. The DNA of the CDR3 is TGTGCCAGCAGCTTAAGAGGTCCCGGCGCTGATGGCTACACCTTC. This gives the protein CASSLRGPGADGYTF.

The rearrangement joins TRBV5-1 to TRBJ1-1, with 8 bases identical to TRBD1. Germline V gives CDR1 SGHRS, CDR2 YFSETQ. With V trimmed by 4 bases and J by 4 bases, 9 bases remained unmatched. CDR3 length equals 15 residues. The CDR3 DNA is TGCGCCAGCAGCCCGAGCGGACAGGGTATCACTGAAGCTTTCTTT. This gives the protein CASSPSGQGITEAFF. The full variable domain, its missing parts supplied by reference TRBV5-1 and TRBJ1-1, is KAGVTQTPRYLIKTRGQQVTLSCSPISGHRSVSWYQQTPGQGLQFLFEYFSETQRNKGNFPGRFSGRQFSNSRSEMNVSTLELGDSALYLCASSPSGQGITEAFFGQGTRLTVV.

The genes are TRBV7-2 and TRBJ2-5; a possible D gene is TRBD1 (5 bases). V lost 3 bases, J lost 5 bases, and 22 bases lay in between. Germline assignment: CDR1 SGHTA and CDR2 FQGNSA. The CDR3 is 17 residues long. In DNA, the CDR3 is TGTGCCAGCAGCTTGGGGCCCCGAGATCGCGGAACGGAGACCCAGTACTTC. Protein sequence: CASSLGPRDRGTETQYF.

J is TRBJ1-4 and V is TRBV6-5; 9 bases fit TRBD1. The CDR3 is 16 amino acids. The germline CDR1 and CDR2 sequences are MNHEY and SVGAGI. V dropped 2 bases and J dropped 7; count of bases not matched to a gene: 8. The CDR3 bases are TGTGCCAGCAGTTACAAGATCGGGACAGGGCCTGAAAAACTGTTTTTT. This encodes CASSYKIGTGPEKLFF.